A selection of T cell receptor beta chains follows, all from one sample in a study of cytomegalovirus exposure and HLA in healthy donors. Some clones are missing from TCRdb's copy, which holds only in-frame ones; the method was immunoSEQ multiplex PCR. The sample has fewer than 120,000 clones, about 73% seen once. The sequencing input was PBMCs. The receptor source for this set is a woman younger than 45 in good health and CMV-seronegative. Each CDR3 is given with its conserved first and last residue. D genes are given only for firm matches.

V gene	D gene	J gene	CDR3 DNA	CDR3 protein
TRBV4-3	TRBD1	TRBJ2-5	TGCGCCAGCAGCCCTGGGGACAGGGGGCGAGAGACCCAGTACTTC	CASSPGDRGRETQYF
TRBV27	.	TRBJ2-1	TGTGCCAGCAGCACTTCCTATGGCAATGAGCAGTTCTTC	CASSTSYGNEQFF
TRBV5-1	.	TRBJ2-5	TGCGCCAGCAGCGAGGGACTAGAGACCCAGTACTTC	CASSEGLETQYF
TRBV7-2	TRBD2	TRBJ2-3	TGTGCCAGCAGACCTTCGAGGGGCCTAGCGGGGCCCCAGTATTTT	CASRPSRGLAGPQYF
TRBV5-1	TRBD1	TRBJ2-7	TGCGCCAGCAGCTCCGGACAGGGCAACGAGCAGTACTTC	CASSSGQGNEQYF
TRBV27	.	TRBJ2-7	TGTGCCAGCAGTCGGGGTGGCGAGCAGTACTTC	CASSRGGEQYF
TRBV20-1	.	TRBJ1-1	TGCAGTGCTAGGGCCAGCACTGAAGCTTTCTTT	CSARASTEAFF
TRBV6-6	TRBD1	TRBJ1-1	TGTGCCAGCAGTTGGGACAGTGAAGCTTTCTTT	CASSWDSEAFF
TRBV28	TRBD1	TRBJ2-2	TGTGCCAGCAGAATACAGGGGTCAACCGGGGAGCTGTTTTTT	CASRIQGSTGELFF
TRBV7-2	.	TRBJ1-6	TGTGCCAGCAGCTTAGCTACTACGAATTCACCCCTCCACTTT	CASSLATTNSPLHF